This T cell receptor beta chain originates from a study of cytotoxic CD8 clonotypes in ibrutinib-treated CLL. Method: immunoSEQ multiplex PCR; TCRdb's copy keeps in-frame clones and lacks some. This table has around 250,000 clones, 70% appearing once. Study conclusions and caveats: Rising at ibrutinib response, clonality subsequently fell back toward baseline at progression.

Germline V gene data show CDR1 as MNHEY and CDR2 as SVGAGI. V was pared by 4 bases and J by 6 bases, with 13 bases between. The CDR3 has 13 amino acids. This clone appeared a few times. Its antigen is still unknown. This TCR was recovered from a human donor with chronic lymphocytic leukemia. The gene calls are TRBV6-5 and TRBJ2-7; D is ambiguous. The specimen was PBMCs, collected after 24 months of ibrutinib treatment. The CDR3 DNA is TGTGCCAGCAGTTCCCCCTCCCGCGGCGAGCAGTACTTC. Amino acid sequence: CASSSPSRGEQYF.